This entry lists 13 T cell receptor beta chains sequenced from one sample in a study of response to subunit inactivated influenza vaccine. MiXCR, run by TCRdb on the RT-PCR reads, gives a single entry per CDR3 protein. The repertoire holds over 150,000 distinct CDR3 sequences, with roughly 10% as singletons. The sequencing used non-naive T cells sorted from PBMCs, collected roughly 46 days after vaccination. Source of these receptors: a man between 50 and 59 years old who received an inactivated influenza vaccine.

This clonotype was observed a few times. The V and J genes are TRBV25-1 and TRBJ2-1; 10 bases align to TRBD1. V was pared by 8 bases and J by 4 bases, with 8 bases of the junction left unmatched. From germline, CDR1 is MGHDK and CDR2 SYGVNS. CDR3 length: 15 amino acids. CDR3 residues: CASRGGDRGYNEQFF. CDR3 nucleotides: TGTGCCAGCCGGGGGGGGGACAGGGGATACAATGAGCAGTTCTTC.

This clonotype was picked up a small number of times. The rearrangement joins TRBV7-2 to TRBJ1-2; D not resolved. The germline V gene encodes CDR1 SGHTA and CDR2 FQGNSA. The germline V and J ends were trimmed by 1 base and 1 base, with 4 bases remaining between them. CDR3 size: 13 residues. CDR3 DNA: TGTGCCAGCAGCTTAGACCATAACTATGGCTACACCTTC. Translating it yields CASSLDHNYGYTF.

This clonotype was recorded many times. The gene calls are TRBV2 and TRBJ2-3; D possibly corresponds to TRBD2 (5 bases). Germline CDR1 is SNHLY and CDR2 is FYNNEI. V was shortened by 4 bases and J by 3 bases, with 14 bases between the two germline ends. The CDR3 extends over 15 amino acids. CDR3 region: CASSVLGSKTDTQYF. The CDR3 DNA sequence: TGTGCCAGCAGTGTCTTAGGGAGTAAAACAGATACGCAGTATTTT.

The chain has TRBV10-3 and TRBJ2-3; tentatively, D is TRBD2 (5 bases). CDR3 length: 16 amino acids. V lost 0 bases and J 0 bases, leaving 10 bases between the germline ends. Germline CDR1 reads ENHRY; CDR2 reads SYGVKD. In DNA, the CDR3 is TGTGCCATCAGTGAGTCATTAGCGACTAGCACAGATACGCAGTATTTT. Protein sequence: CAISESLATSTDTQYF.

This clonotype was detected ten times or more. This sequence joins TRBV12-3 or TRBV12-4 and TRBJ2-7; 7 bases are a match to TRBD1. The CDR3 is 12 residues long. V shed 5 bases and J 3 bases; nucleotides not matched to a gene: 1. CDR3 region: CASSTGVYEQYF. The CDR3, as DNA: TGTGCCAGCAGTACAGGGGTCTACGAGCAGTACTTC.

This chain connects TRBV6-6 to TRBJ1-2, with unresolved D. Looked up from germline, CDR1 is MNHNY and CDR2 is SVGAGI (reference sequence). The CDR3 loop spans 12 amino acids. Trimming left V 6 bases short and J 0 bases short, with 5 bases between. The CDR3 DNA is TGTGCCAGCAGAGATTCTAACTATGGCTACACCTTC. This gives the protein CASRDSNYGYTF.

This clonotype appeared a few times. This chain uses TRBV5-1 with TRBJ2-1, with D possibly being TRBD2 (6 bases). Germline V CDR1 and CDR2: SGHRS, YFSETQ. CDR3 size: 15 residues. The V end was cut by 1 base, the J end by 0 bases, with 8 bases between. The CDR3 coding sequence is TGCGCCAGCAGCTTGTACGGGAGCTCCTACAATGAGCAGTTCTTC. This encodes CASSLYGSSYNEQFF.

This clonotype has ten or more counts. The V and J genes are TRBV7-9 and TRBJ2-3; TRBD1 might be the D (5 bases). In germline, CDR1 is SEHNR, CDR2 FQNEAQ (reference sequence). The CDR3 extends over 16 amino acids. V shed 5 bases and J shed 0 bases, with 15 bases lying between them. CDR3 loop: CASSPSRRTSTDTQYF. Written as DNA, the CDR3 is TGTGCCAGCAGCCCCTCGCGACGGACAAGCACAGATACGCAGTATTTT.

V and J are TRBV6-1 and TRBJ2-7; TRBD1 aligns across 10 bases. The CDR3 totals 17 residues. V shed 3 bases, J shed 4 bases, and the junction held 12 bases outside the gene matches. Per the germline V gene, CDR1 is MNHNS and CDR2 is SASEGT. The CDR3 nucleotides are TGTGCCAGCAGTGACCCGCCCCTGACAGGGGGCCATTACGAGCAGTACTTC. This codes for CASSDPPLTGGHYEQYF.

CDR3 loop: CASSQESRPYNSPLHF. CDR3 DNA sequence: TGCGCCAGCAGCCAAGAGAGTAGGCCCTATAATTCACCCCTCCACTTT. This rearrangement joins TRBV4-3 to TRBJ1-6; D uncertain. The CDR3 covers 16 residues. The V and J ends lost 0 bases and 2 bases respectively, with 8 bases between them. Germline V gene lookup returns CDR1 LGHNA and CDR2 YSLEER.

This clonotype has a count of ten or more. The CDR3 region is CSARPGGSNEKLFF. Written as DNA, the CDR3 is TGCAGTGCTAGACCAGGGGGTTCTAATGAAAAACTGTTTTTT. The gene calls are TRBV20-1 and TRBJ1-4, with 7 bases fitting TRBD1. Germline values: CDR1 DFQATT, CDR2 SNEGSKA (reference sequence). Unmatched junction bases numbered 3, after V lost 2 bases and J lost 3 bases. The CDR3 consists of 14 residues.

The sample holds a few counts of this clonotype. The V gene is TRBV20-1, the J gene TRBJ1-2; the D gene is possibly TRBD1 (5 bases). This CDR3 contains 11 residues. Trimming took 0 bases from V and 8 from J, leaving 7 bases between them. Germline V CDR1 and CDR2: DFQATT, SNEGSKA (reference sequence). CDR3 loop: CSARDRAGYTF. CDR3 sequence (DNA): TGCAGTGCTAGAGACAGGGCAGGCTACACCTTC.

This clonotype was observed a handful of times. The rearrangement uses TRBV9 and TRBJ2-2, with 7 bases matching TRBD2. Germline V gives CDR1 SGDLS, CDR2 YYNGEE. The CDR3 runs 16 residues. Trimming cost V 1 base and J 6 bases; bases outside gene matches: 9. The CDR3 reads CASSVKASGGAGELFF. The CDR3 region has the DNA TGTGCCAGCAGCGTAAAGGCTAGCGGAGGGGCCGGGGAGCTGTTTTTT.